Shown below are 2 T cell receptor beta chains from a single sample sequenced in a study of blood T cell repertoires in COVID-19. The table came from immunoSEQ multiplex PCR; TCRdb's copy has only in-frame clones and leaves some out. The table has approximately 69,000 clones, 84% seen once. Sequences were obtained from peripheral blood. Receptor source: a man aged 45-65 years with COVID-19, enrolled during active disease.

The rearrangement links TRBV13 to TRBJ2-6; perhaps TRBD1 as D (6 bases). The CDR3 has 15 residues. V dropped 5 bases and J dropped 4 bases, with 12 bases sitting between them. Germline-derived CDR1 and CDR2 are PRHDT and FYEKMQ (reference sequence). The CDR3 loop is CASSPGTPGANVLTF. In nucleotides, the CDR3 is TGTGCCAGCAGCCCTGGGACACCGGGGGCCAACGTCCTGACTTTC.

About this clone itself: The sample has other DNA sequences that encode this CDR3 too. The rearrangement links TRBV4-3 to TRBJ2-7; D is possibly TRBD1 (5 bases). Germline loops: CDR1 LGHNA, CDR2 YSLEER. The CDR3 is 14 residues long. Trimming took off 4 bases at V and 6 bases at J, with 16 bases between the two ends. DNA for the CDR3: TGCGCCAGCAGCCGGGATGAAGGGGCGAGCGAGCAGTACTTC. It yields the protein CASSRDEGASEQYF.